These 4 T cell receptor beta chains came from one sample sequenced in a study of cytomegalovirus exposure and HLA in healthy donors. With 60 Vbeta and 13 Jbeta primers, the PCR was carried out. Sequencing was performed with immunoSEQ multiplex PCR; in TCRdb, only in-frame clones are kept and a portion is missing. The data contain 130,000 to 150,000 clones, roughly two thirds of them singletons. The sequenced sample consisted of PBMCs. The receptor set was obtained from a human donor in good health.

Here the CDR3 DNA reads TGTGCCAGCAGCGAAAAAGGGGTTGTTGTGGCCGGGGAGCTGTTTTTT. Translating it yields CASSEKGVVVAGELFF. This chain joins TRBV9 and TRBJ2-2; D perhaps matches TRBD1 (5 bases). CDR3 length equals 16 residues. V gave up 3 bases and J gave up 6 bases, with 18 bases separating them. Germline lookup yields CDR1 SGDLS and CDR2 YYNGEE. The variable domain in full, with the rest retrieved from reference TRBV9 and TRBJ2-2, is DSGVTQTPKHLITATGQRVTLRCSPRSGDLSVYWYQQSLDQGLQFLIQYYNGEERAKGNILERFSAQQFPDLHSELNLSSLELGDSALYFCASSEKGVVVAGELFFGEGSRLTVL.

V usage is TRBV28 and J usage is TRBJ1-3; D possibly corresponds to TRBD1 (6 bases). The V and J ends lost 2 bases and 3 bases respectively, with 11 bases between them. Germline V gene sequence: CDR1 MDHEN, CDR2 SYDVKM. The CDR3 has 15 amino acids. CDR3: CASSLGTGRGNTIYF. The CDR3 bases are TGTGCCAGCAGTTTAGGTACAGGGCGTGGAAACACCATATATTTT. The variable domain in full, completed from reference TRBV28 and TRBJ1-3, reads DVKVTQSSRYLVKRTGEKVFLECVQDMDHENMFWYRQDPGLGLRLIYFSYDVKMKEKGDIPEGYSVSREKKERFSLILESASTNQTSMYLCASSLGTGRGNTIYFGEGSWLTVV.

V gene TRBV7-3 combines with J gene TRBJ2-3; 9 bases are shared with TRBD2. This CDR3 comprises 17 residues. V gave up 5 bases and J gave up 1 base; unmatched junction bases: 10. The germline CDR1 and CDR2 sequences are SGHTA and FQGTGA. The CDR3 DNA is TGTGCCAGCAGCGCCCTCTCTAGCGGGATGGGCACAGATACGCAGTATTTT. Protein sequence: CASSALSSGMGTDTQYF.

The rearrangement uses TRBV6-5 and TRBJ1-2; 8 nucleotides line up with TRBD1. The trim removed 2 bases at V and 1 base at J, leaving 6 bases unmatched. Germline loops: CDR1 MNHEY, CDR2 SVGAGI. This CDR3 region has 16 residues. The CDR3 nucleotides read TGTGCCAGCAGTTACCCCGGGACAGGCCGTAACTATGGCTACACCTTC. Translating it yields CASSYPGTGRNYGYTF.